The T cell receptor (beta chain) described here comes from a study of Graves' ophthalmopathy and Graves' hyperthyroidism. Background on the study: At the time of initial diagnosis and before any treatment, peripheral blood was collected.

V lost 0 bases, J lost 2 bases, and 13 bases lay in between. This CDR3 has 15 residues. Germline CDR1 reads DFQATT; CDR2 reads SNEGSKA (reference sequence). TCR beta CDR3 amplification used RNA transcripts. An initial RT-PCR round employing HTBI primers preceded a second-round multiplex PCR. TCRdb independently ran MiXCR on the multiplex PCR reads; one entry per CDR3 protein. The repertoire includes under 350,000 distinct CDR3 sequences, about a sixth of them detected once, and 10% to 15% sits in the top ten. There are many counts of this clonotype. The V and J genes are TRBV20-1 and TRBJ1-1, with a weak D call TRBD1 (6 bases). Sequenced sample: peripheral blood. The receptor comes from an adult man with Graves' ophthalmopathy. The DNA of the CDR3 is TGCAGTGCTAGAGATAAGGACAGCCTAAACACTGAAGCTTTCTTT. The encoded protein is CSARDKDSLNTEAFF.